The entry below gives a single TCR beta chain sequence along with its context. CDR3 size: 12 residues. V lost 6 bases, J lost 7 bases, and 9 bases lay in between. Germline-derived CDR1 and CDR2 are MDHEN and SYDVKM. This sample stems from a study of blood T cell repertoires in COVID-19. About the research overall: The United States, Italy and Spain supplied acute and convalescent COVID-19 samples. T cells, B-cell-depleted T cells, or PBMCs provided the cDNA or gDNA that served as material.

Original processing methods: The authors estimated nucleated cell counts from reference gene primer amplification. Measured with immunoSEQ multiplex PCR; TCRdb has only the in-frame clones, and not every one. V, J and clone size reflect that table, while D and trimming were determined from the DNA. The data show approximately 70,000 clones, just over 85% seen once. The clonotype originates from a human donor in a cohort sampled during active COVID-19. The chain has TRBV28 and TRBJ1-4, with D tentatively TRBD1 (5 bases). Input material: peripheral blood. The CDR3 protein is CASRPGGEKLFF. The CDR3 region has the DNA TGTGCCAGCAGACCGGGGGGTGAAAAACTGTTTTTT.